Sequencing of this T cell receptor beta chain was carried out in a study of Tregs in tolerant kidney transplant recipients. Broader study findings: Expanding Tregs on activated donor B cells appeared to best identify donor-specific TCRbeta clones. Biological reproducibility was not directly addressed, but technical replication error appeared minimal. Findings come from small patient numbers and require larger validation.

Germline-derived CDR1 and CDR2 are SGHNT and YYREEE (reference sequence). This CDR3 contains 15 residues. Unmatched junction bases numbered 6, after V lost 4 bases and J lost 6 bases. Unstimulated regulatory T cells (CD4+CD25+CD127-), CD4+CD25- non-regulatory cells, CD4 and CD8 cells were FACS-sorted from thawed PBMCs. Comments on this clone: Its antigen is undetermined.

The assay was immunoSEQ multiplex PCR, and TCRdb's table has in-frame clones only and misses some. The sample yields some 69,000 clones, 80% to 85% seen once. The rearrangement uses TRBV5-4 and TRBJ2-1, with 11 bases fitting TRBD2. The sample consisted of CD4+ T cells from blood. The sequence was obtained from a human donor in good health. For the CDR3, the DNA is TGTGCCAGCAGCCCGACTAGCGGGGTCCCCAATGAGCAGTTCTTC. It specifies CASSPTSGVPNEQFF.